This TCR beta chain was obtained from a study of human CD8 memory T cell subsets. Details on this clonotype: Antigen: not known.

Study-level points and caveats: While effector memory cells differed, stem-like memory and precursor exhausted T cells had similarly high diversity.

UMI-labeled 5' RACE was used, and it produced the TCR beta libraries. One entry per CDR3 protein, without DNA, is what TCRdb gives after re-calling the 5' RACE reads. This listing includes roughly 7,700 distinct CDR3 sequences. This CDR3 region has 14 residues. The TCR was taken from a human donor in good health. J is TRBJ1-1 and V is TRBV12-3 or TRBV12-4; without DNA, the TCRdb call of TRBD1 cannot be checked. The material sequenced was CD8+ T cells from PBMCs. The CDR3 here is CASRKTGLNTEAFF.